This paragraph covers one T cell receptor (beta chain) sequence. The target antigen is unknown. This sample stems from a study of T cell responses to AZD1222 COVID-19 vaccine. Study observations and caveats: Unmutated variant regions are reportedly targeted by nearly half of spike-specific TCRs. Repertoires were obtained only post-peak T cell response. Just six AZD1222 recipients were seropositive at baseline.

Trimming took 5 bases from V and 0 from J; bases not matched to a gene: 4. The CDR3 is 15 residues long. Germline CDR1 SEHNR, CDR2 FQNEAQ (reference sequence). The protocol was immunoSEQ multiplex PCR, while the TCRdb copy is restricted to in-frame clones and leaves out a portion. The table shows 84,000 or so clones, with 90% occurring only once. This material consisted of peripheral blood, taken on day 0 of AZD1222 vaccination. The rearrangement links TRBV7-9 to TRBJ2-1, with 7 bases fitting TRBD2. The sequence was obtained from an adult in good health. Written as DNA, the CDR3 is TGTGCCAGCAGCGCCGCTAGCGGCTCCTACAATGAGCAGTTCTTC. It is translated as CASSAASGSYNEQFF. Complete variable domain (other parts from reference TRBV7-9 and TRBJ2-1): DTGVSQNPRHKITKRGQNVTFRCDPISEHNRLYWYRQTLGQGPEFLTYFQNEAQLEKSRLLSDRFSAERPKGSFSTLEIQRTEQGDSAMYLCASSAASGSYNEQFFGPGTRLTVL.